The 32 T cell receptor beta chains in this list originate from one sample, sequenced in a study of blood T cell repertoires in COVID-19. Only in-frame clones appear in the TCRdb table, and some are missing; sequencing was by immunoSEQ multiplex PCR. The sample lists under 40,000 clones, around 87% occurring once. Specimen: peripheral blood. These receptors were obtained from a man between 60 and 75 years old with active COVID-19.

This rearrangement joins TRBV5-4 to TRBJ1-2, with TRBD1 as a possible D gene (6 bases). The germline gives CDR1 SGHNT, CDR2 YYREEE (reference sequence). Trimming pared 2 bases from V and 7 bases from J, leaving 15 bases between. This CDR3 is built from 14 residues. CDR3 sequence (DNA): TGTGCCAGCAGCTTTTCCGGGACAACGGGTGGCTACACCTTC. This gives the protein CASSFSGTTGGYTF.

This clone was seen a single time. V usage is TRBV7-9 and J usage is TRBJ2-1, with 8 bases matching TRBD2. Germline-derived CDR1 and CDR2 are SEHNR and FQNEAQ (reference sequence). V lost 3 bases, J lost 1 base, and 2 bases stayed unmatched. This CDR3 contains 15 residues. The CDR3 bases are TGTGCCAGCAGCTTCTCGGGGGGGTCCTACAATGAGCAGTTCTTC. It yields the protein CASSFSGGSYNEQFF.

The chain is built from TRBV28 and TRBJ1-6; D unresolved. This CDR3 spans 14 amino acids. The germline CDR1 and CDR2 sequences are MDHEN and SYDVKM. V was cut by 5 bases and J by 2 bases, with 7 bases left in between. In DNA, the CDR3 is TGTGCCAGCAGTGTTAACACCTATAATTCACCCCTCCACTTT. Its protein is CASSVNTYNSPLHF.

The chain joins TRBV7-2 to TRBJ1-1, with TRBD1 as a possible D gene (6 bases). The CDR3 runs to 12 residues. The V and J ends lost 6 bases and 6 bases respectively, with 11 bases between them. CDR1 and CDR2 from the germline V gene are SGHTA and FQGNSA. Written as DNA, the CDR3 is TGTGCCAGCAGATCCCAGGGGCCTGAAGCTTTCTTT. It codes for CASRSQGPEAFF.

V is TRBV19 and J is TRBJ1-1, with 8 bases aligning to TRBD1. Germline trimming cut 3 bases from V and 4 bases from J; bases unmatched to any gene: 7. This CDR3 has 15 amino acids. From germline, CDR1 is LNHDA and CDR2 SQIVND (reference sequence). The DNA for the CDR3 is TGTGCCAGTAGTATTGGCAGGGGGCGCGGCACTGAAGCTTTCTTT. Its translation: CASSIGRGRGTEAFF.

The chain couples TRBV4-1 to TRBJ2-1, with D hard to call. The germline V gene has CDR1 MGHRA and CDR2 YSYEKL. The CDR3 length is 16 residues. The V gene lost 0 bases and the J gene lost 0 bases, with 9 bases spanning the gap. The CDR3 DNA reads TGCGCCAGCAGCCAAGACAGGCAGAGCTCCTACAATGAGCAGTTCTTC. This gives the protein CASSQDRQSSYNEQFF.

This clone was seen once. The chain combines TRBV28 with TRBJ1-4; D is uncertain. Germline CDR1 and CDR2: MDHEN and SYDVKM. Deletions cut 3 bases from V and 8 bases from J, with 13 bases between. CDR3 length equals 14 residues. CDR3 in DNA: TGTGCCAGCAGTTTTTTCAGGTCACGGGAAAAACTGTTTTTT. This translates into CASSFFRSREKLFF.

This chain joins TRBV7-8 and TRBJ2-5, with D possibly TRBD2 on 6 matching bases. Germline V gene lookup returns CDR1 SGHVS and CDR2 FQNEAQ. V was pared by 0 bases and J by 2 bases, with 10 bases between. This CDR3 is 15 amino acids long. The CDR3 bases are TGTGCCAGCAGCTTAGCTGGGACTCCGCAAGAGACCCAGTACTTC. Protein product: CASSLAGTPQETQYF. The variable domain in full, completed from reference TRBV7-8 and TRBJ2-5, reads GAGVSQSPRYKVAKRGQDVALRCDPISGHVSLFWYQQALGQGPEFLTYFQNEAQLDKSGLPSDRFFAERPEGSVSTLKIQRTQQEDSAVYLCASSLAGTPQETQYFGPGTRLLVL.

The CDR3 nucleotides read TGTGCCAGCAGTGCAGGGTTCCCCACTGAAGCTTTCTTT. The encoded protein is CASSAGFPTEAFF. This rearrangement joins TRBV28 to TRBJ1-1, with D perhaps matching TRBD1 (5 bases). The V end lost 5 bases, the J end lost 4 bases, and 11 bases lay between the germline ends. The germline V gene encodes CDR1 MDHEN and CDR2 SYDVKM. This CDR3 has 13 residues.

This clone was observed a single time. The chain carries TRBV7-3 and TRBJ2-1, with D possibly matching TRBD1 (5 bases). CDR1 is SGHTA and CDR2 is FQGTGA in the germline V gene. CDR3 length: 13 amino acids. V was cut by 5 bases and J by 9 bases, with 14 bases left in between. CDR3 nucleotide sequence: TGTGCCAGCAGCATTCAGGGTTTGGGTGAGCAGTTCTTC. It codes for CASSIQGLGEQFF.

The chain carries TRBV11-2 and TRBJ1-1; tentatively, D is TRBD1 (5 bases). Between the trimmed V and J ends, which lost 5 bases and 1 base, there was a span of 20 bases. The CDR3 spans 17 residues. CDR1 and CDR2 (germline): SGHAT, FQNNGV. The CDR3 DNA is TGTGCCAGCAGCCGCCCGTTTCAGGGAAGGGAGAACACTGAAGCTTTCTTT. It yields the protein CASSRPFQGRENTEAFF. The full variable domain, its missing parts supplied by reference TRBV11-2 and TRBJ1-1, is EAGVAQSPRYKIIEKRQSVAFWCNPISGHATLYWYQQILGQGPKLLIQFQNNGVVDDSQLPKDRFSAERLKGVDSTLKIQPAKLEDSAVYLCASSRPFQGRENTEAFFGQGTRLTVV.

The V and J genes are TRBV6-2 or TRBV6-3 and TRBJ1-1; D unclear. Germline CDR1 reads MNHEY; CDR2 reads SVGEGT. The CDR3 length is 14 residues. The germline V and J ends were trimmed by 2 bases and 4 bases, with 11 bases remaining between them. The CDR3 bases are TGTGCCAGCAGTTACGGCCATCTAGGCACTGAAGCTTTCTTT. Protein: CASSYGHLGTEAFF.

CDR3: CASTLEGGRDQPQHF. CDR3 in DNA: TGTGCCAGCACCCTAGAAGGGGGACGAGATCAGCCCCAGCATTTT. This rearrangement joins TRBV6-5 to TRBJ1-5, with D tentatively TRBD1 (6 bases). The CDR3 sequence is 15 residues long. V was shortened by 7 bases and J by 5 bases, with 18 bases between the two germline ends. CDR1 MNHEY and CDR2 SVGAGI come from the germline V gene.

The chain employs TRBV7-6 and TRBJ2-7; 11 nucleotides agree with TRBD1. V was clipped by 5 bases and J by 5 bases; unmatched bases: 5. CDR3 length equals 14 residues. Germline values: CDR1 SGHVS, CDR2 FNYEAQ. In nucleotides, the CDR3 is TGTGCCAGCAGCCACCGGGACAGGGGGAACGAGCAGTACTTC. Protein: CASSHRDRGNEQYF. The whole variable domain, filled in from reference TRBV7-6 and TRBJ2-7, reads GAGVSQSPRYKVTKRGQDVALRCDPISGHVSLYWYRQALGQGPEFLTYFNYEAQQDKSGLPNDRFSAERPEGSISTLTIQRTEQRDSAMYRCASSHRDRGNEQYFGPGTRLTVT.

DNA of the CDR3: TGTGCCAGCAGCTCGATAGCGGGGGGGACAGATACGCAGTATTTT. Translating gives CASSSIAGGTDTQYF. This chain links TRBV7-8 with TRBJ2-3, with 11 nucleotides matching TRBD2. V was pared by 4 bases and J by 3 bases, with 3 bases of the junction left unmatched. CDR1 SGHVS and CDR2 FQNEAQ come from the germline V gene. The CDR3 is 15 amino acids.

The chain links TRBV19 to TRBJ1-1, with D possibly matching TRBD1 (6 bases). V was shortened by 5 bases and J by 5 bases, with 12 bases between the two germline ends. CDR1 is LNHDA and CDR2 is SQIVND in the germline V gene (reference sequence). This CDR3 comprises 13 residues. The CDR3 sequence: CASSGLRGTEAFF. CDR3 sequence (DNA): TGTGCCAGTAGTGGTCTAAGGGGGACTGAAGCTTTCTTT.

This chain uses TRBV20-1 with TRBJ2-1, with D possibly matching TRBD2 (5 bases). The CDR3 is made up of 11 amino acids. Looked up from germline, CDR1 is DFQATT and CDR2 is SNEGSKA (reference sequence). Trimming removed 4 bases at V and 12 bases at J, with 13 bases between. CDR3 loop: CSATPGGGQFF. In DNA, the CDR3 is TGCAGTGCTACTCCTGGAGGTGGGCAGTTCTTC.

This chain connects TRBV28 to TRBJ1-5; maybe TRBD1 (6 bases). This CDR3 comprises 14 residues. V lost 11 bases and J 4 bases, leaving 18 bases between the germline ends. The germline gives CDR1 MDHEN, CDR2 SYDVKM. The CDR3 is CALGGPGGNQPQHF. The CDR3 region has the DNA TGTGCCCTGGGGGGGCCGGGTGGAAATCAGCCCCAGCATTTT.

The chain combines TRBV11-1 with TRBJ1-1, with TRBD1 matching 7 bases. The CDR3 has 13 residues. The junction had 7 bases not matched to a gene; V was cut back by 2 bases and J by 10 bases. Germline CDR1 reads SGHAT; CDR2 reads FQDESV (reference sequence). The chain's CDR3 is CASSLPGAGGAFF. The CDR3 DNA reads TGTGCCAGCAGCTTACCGGGGGCAGGGGGAGCTTTCTTT.

This clone was detected a few times. The J gene is TRBJ2-7, the V gene TRBV5-1, with TRBD1 matching over 8 bases. CDR1 and CDR2 (germline): SGHRS, YFSETQ. The trim removed 5 bases at V and 4 bases at J, leaving 11 bases unmatched. This CDR3 is built from 15 residues. The CDR3: CASRSAPGQDYEQYF. CDR3 nucleotide sequence: TGCGCCAGCAGATCTGCACCGGGACAGGATTACGAGCAGTACTTC.

This sequence joins TRBV6-5 and TRBJ1-5; D is perhaps TRBD1 (5 bases). Germline assignment: CDR1 MNHEY and CDR2 SVGAGI. Trimming cost V 6 bases and J 2 bases, with 14 bases left between them. This CDR3 has 15 amino acids. The CDR3 bases are TGTGCCAGCAGCGACCATGGGGGGGGCAATCAGCCCCAGCATTTT. Its protein product is CASSDHGGGNQPQHF.

The chain employs TRBV4-3 and TRBJ1-2; 9 bases are a match to TRBD1. Trimming at V came to 4 bases and at J to 8 bases, leaving 5 bases not matched to a gene. From germline, CDR1 is LGHNA and CDR2 YSLEER. The CDR3 has 13 amino acids. The CDR3 region is CASSLWTGDGYTF. In DNA, the CDR3 is TGCGCCAGCAGCCTCTGGACAGGGGACGGCTACACCTTC.

The chain combines TRBV5-4 with TRBJ2-5; 9 bases are shared with TRBD2. This CDR3 spans 15 amino acids. Germline V lookup: CDR1 SGHNT, CDR2 YYREEE (reference sequence). Trimming removed 0 bases from V and 5 bases from J; junction bases left unmatched: 5. CDR3 in amino acids: CASSLVLAGAETQYF. CDR3 bases: TGTGCCAGCAGCTTGGTTTTAGCGGGGGCGGAGACCCAGTACTTC.

The chain is built from TRBV9 and TRBJ1-1; D is undetermined. Trimming removed 4 bases from V and 0 bases from J, with 16 bases in between. The CDR3 runs 16 residues. Germline CDR1 reads SGDLS; CDR2 reads YYNGEE. CDR3 nucleotide sequence: TGTGCCAGCAGCCCCCAGACTGACTTCATGAACACTGAAGCTTTCTTT. It codes for CASSPQTDFMNTEAFF. Drawing the rest from reference TRBV9 and TRBJ1-1, the complete variable domain is DSGVTQTPKHLITATGQRVTLRCSPRSGDLSVYWYQQSLDQGLQFLIQYYNGEERAKGNILERFSAQQFPDLHSELNLSSLELGDSALYFCASSPQTDFMNTEAFFGQGTRLTVV.

V usage is TRBV3-1 (or the pseudogene TRBV3-2) and J usage is TRBJ1-3; 7 nucleotides match TRBD1. V shed 6 bases and J 4 bases; nucleotides not matched to a gene: 6. CDR1 and CDR2 from the germline V gene are LGHDT and YNNKEL (reference sequence). The CDR3 extends over 14 amino acids. CDR3 sequence reads: CASRPTGVGNTIYF. CDR3 nucleotide sequence: TGTGCCAGCAGACCCACAGGGGTAGGAAACACCATATATTTT.

This sequence joins TRBV28 and TRBJ1-3; D gene uncertain. The CDR3 is made up of 17 amino acids. CDR1 is MDHEN, CDR2 SYDVKM, per germline. V was clipped by 4 bases and J by 0 bases, with 16 bases between them. In nucleotides, the CDR3 is TGTGCCAGCAGTTCGGACGGGAGCAGCAGCTCTGGAAACACCATATATTTT. This gives the protein CASSSDGSSSSGNTIYF. Together with reference TRBV28 and TRBJ1-3, the CDR3 gives the full variable domain: DVKVTQSSRYLVKRTGEKVFLECVQDMDHENMFWYRQDPGLGLRLIYFSYDVKMKEKGDIPEGYSVSREKKERFSLILESASTNQTSMYLCASSSDGSSSSGNTIYFGEGSWLTVV.

The chain carries TRBV3-1 (or the pseudogene TRBV3-2) and TRBJ2-7; D gene unclear. V lost 0 bases and J 3 bases, leaving 12 bases between the germline ends. CDR3 length: 15 amino acids. The germline V gene has CDR1 LGHDT and CDR2 YNNKEL (reference sequence). The CDR3 region is CASSQDMASNYEQYF. DNA for the CDR3: TGTGCCAGCAGCCAAGATATGGCTAGTAACTACGAGCAGTACTTC.

This chain joins TRBV28 and TRBJ1-6; possibly TRBD1 for D (6 bases). From germline, CDR1 is MDHEN and CDR2 SYDVKM. The V gene lost 2 bases and the J gene lost 6 bases, with 11 bases spanning the gap. The CDR3 runs to 15 residues. CDR3 region: CASSLGGARNSPLHF. The CDR3 nucleotides read TGTGCCAGCAGTTTAGGGGGGGCCCGTAATTCACCCCTCCACTTT.

This chain connects TRBV15 to TRBJ2-3, with 7 bases fitting TRBD2. Per germline, CDR1 LNHNV and CDR2 YYDKDF (reference sequence). The CDR3 extends over 15 amino acids. V gave up 1 base and J gave up 0 bases; unmatched junction bases: 1. The CDR3 bases are TGTGCCACCAGCAGAGTGGGGGGGAGCACAGATACGCAGTATTTT. Residues: CATSRVGGSTDTQYF.

This rearrangement joins TRBV10-3 to TRBJ2-3; possible D gene TRBD2, 7 bases. This CDR3 is 14 amino acids long. V lost 4 bases, J lost 2 bases, and 10 bases lay in between. Germline loops: CDR1 ENHRY, CDR2 SYGVKD. CDR3 protein: CAISGGGSTDTQYF. As DNA, the CDR3 is TGTGCCATCAGTGGGGGGGGCTCCACAGATACGCAGTATTTT.

This chain links TRBV5-1 with TRBJ1-1, with a tentative D call TRBD1 (5 bases). Per germline, CDR1 SGHRS and CDR2 YFSETQ. The CDR3 loop spans 15 amino acids. The V and J ends lost 3 bases and 1 base respectively, with 13 bases between them. The CDR3 reads CASSSQQATNTEAFF. DNA for the CDR3: TGCGCCAGCAGCTCCCAACAGGCAACGAACACTGAAGCTTTCTTT.

This chain's CDR3 is CASSRQGASEFGYGYTF. As DNA, the CDR3 is TGTGCCAGCAGCCGACAGGGGGCGTCGGAATTTGGCTATGGCTACACCTTC. The chain couples TRBV6-6 to TRBJ1-2, with 10 bases fitting TRBD1. Germline V CDR1 and CDR2: MNHNY, SVGAGI (reference sequence). Trimming removed 6 bases from V and 4 bases from J; junction bases left unmatched: 14. There are 17 residues in the CDR3.